This T cell receptor beta chain was found in a study of T cells in Graves' hyperthyroidism and ophthalmopathy. Each patient was aged 18 to 65 and had newly diagnosed hyperthyroidism of under 2 months' duration. Uncontrolled infection, other autoimmune disease, pregnancy or lactation disqualified patients from enrolment. Study-level points and caveats: Among clonotypes expanded in thyroid above 0.001, most were also found in blood.

This clonotype has a handful of counts. Antigen: not known. The CDR3 regions of TCR beta were amplified from RNA transcripts. HTBI primers drove first-round RT-PCR of the TCR CDR3. TCRdb redid the calling of the multiplex PCR reads with MiXCR, one entry per CDR3 protein. Here the sample spans some 250,000 distinct CDR3 sequences, about 14% being singletons. The germline V and J ends were trimmed by 6 bases and 0 bases, with 9 bases remaining between them. This CDR3 is built from 13 residues. The sequencing sample was made of blood. The chain joins TRBV12-3 or TRBV12-4 to TRBJ2-7; possibly TRBD2 for D (6 bases). This clonotype originated in a woman aged 40 to 55 with Graves' hyperthyroidism that later progressed to Graves' ophthalmopathy. CDR3 loop: CASSKRVSYEQYF. DNA for the CDR3: TGTGCCAGCAGCAAGCGGGTCTCCTACGAGCAGTACTTC.